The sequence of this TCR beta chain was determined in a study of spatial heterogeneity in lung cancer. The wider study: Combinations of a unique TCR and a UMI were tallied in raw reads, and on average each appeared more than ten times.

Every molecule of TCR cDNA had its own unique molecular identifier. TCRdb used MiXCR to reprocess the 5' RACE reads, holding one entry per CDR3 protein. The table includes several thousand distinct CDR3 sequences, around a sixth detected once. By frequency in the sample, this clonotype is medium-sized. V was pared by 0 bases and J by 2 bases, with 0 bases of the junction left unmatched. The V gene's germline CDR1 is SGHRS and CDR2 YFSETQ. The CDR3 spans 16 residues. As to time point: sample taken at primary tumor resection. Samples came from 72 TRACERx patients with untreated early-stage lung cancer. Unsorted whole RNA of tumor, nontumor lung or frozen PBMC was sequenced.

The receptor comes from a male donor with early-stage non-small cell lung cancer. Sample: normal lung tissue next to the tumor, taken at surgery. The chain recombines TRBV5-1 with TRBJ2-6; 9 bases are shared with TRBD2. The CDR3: CASSLVAGAGANVLTF. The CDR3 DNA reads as TGCGCCAGCAGCTTGGTAGCGGGGGCTGGGGCCAACGTCCTGACTTTC.